This T cell receptor (beta chain) was sequenced in a study of blood T cell repertoires in COVID-19. Study as a whole: The origin of the acute and convalescent COVID-19 samples was the United States, Italy and Spain. PBMCs, B-cell-depleted T cells, or T cells were the source of the cDNA or gDNA that made up the material.

Trimming removed 4 bases from V and 0 bases from J; junction bases left unmatched: 8. Germline V gene lookup returns CDR1 SEHNR and CDR2 FQNEAQ (reference sequence). There are 17 residues in the CDR3. Profiled with immunoSEQ multiplex PCR; TCRdb holds only in-frame clones, not every one. The table has about 26,000 clones, 81% seen once; the top ten hold about 51%. V usage is TRBV7-9 and J usage is TRBJ2-2, with TRBD1 matching 7 bases. The sequencing sample was made of peripheral blood. This TCR was sampled from a man aged 45 to 65 with active or convalescent COVID-19. The CDR3 here is CASSSEPGQTNTGELFF. The CDR3 DNA follows: TGTGCCAGCAGCTCCGAACCGGGACAGACGAACACCGGGGAGCTGTTTTTT.